Listed here are 31 T cell receptor beta chains from one sample, sequenced in a study of blood T cell repertoires in COVID-19. Measured with immunoSEQ multiplex PCR; TCRdb has only the in-frame clones, and not every one. The sample lists approximately 190,000 clones; over 75% were seen once. Sequenced material: peripheral blood. The receptors were sampled from a woman in her thirties or forties who had recovered from COVID-19.

The chain uses TRBV18 and TRBJ1-6; D ambiguous. V lost 0 bases and J lost 5, with 8 bases in between. The CDR3 length is 15 residues. Germline assignment: CDR1 KGHSH and CDR2 LQKENI. The CDR3: CASSPPSVNNSPLHF. The CDR3 nucleotides read TGTGCCAGCTCACCACCGTCAGTAAATAATTCACCCCTCCACTTT.

This chain connects TRBV6-5 to TRBJ2-5, with a tentative D call TRBD1 (6 bases). There are 14 residues in the CDR3. The V end was cut by 4 bases, the J end by 7 bases, with 16 bases between. Germline CDR1 and CDR2: MNHEY and SVGAGI. CDR3 nucleotide sequence: TGTGCCAGCAGTTCCCTAGACAGGTTTGGGACCCAGTACTTC. Translating it yields CASSSLDRFGTQYF.

Here the CDR3 reads CASSSRWLAGGDEQFF. CDR3 in DNA: TGTGCCAGCAGCTCGCGGTGGCTAGCGGGAGGGGATGAGCAGTTCTTC. V and J are TRBV11-2 and TRBJ2-1; TRBD2 agrees at 12 bases. CDR1 is SGHAT, CDR2 FQNNGV, per germline. With V trimmed by 4 bases and J by 8 bases, 9 bases remained unmatched. This CDR3 is 16 amino acids long.

CDR3 sequence reads: CAWTGTSGSNTDTQYF. The CDR3 nucleotides are TGTGCCTGGACCGGGACTAGCGGGAGTAATACAGATACGCAGTATTTT. The rearrangement uses TRBV30 and TRBJ2-3; TRBD2 agrees at 14 bases. The CDR3 is made up of 16 amino acids. The V gene's germline CDR1 is GTSNPN and CDR2 SVGIG (reference sequence). J was trimmed by 3 bases and V by 4 bases; bases with no gene match: 6.

V gene TRBV27 combines with J gene TRBJ2-5; D may be TRBD1 (5 bases). V was trimmed by 3 bases and J by 4 bases, leaving 9 bases between them. The CDR3 length is 13 residues. CDR1 MNHEY and CDR2 SMNVEV come from the germline V gene (reference sequence). CDR3 sequence: CASSFAGLETQYF. The CDR3 nucleotides read TGTGCCAGCAGTTTCGCAGGGCTAGAGACCCAGTACTTC.

The chain uses TRBV7-9 and TRBJ1-2; D remains ambiguous. Germline V lookup: CDR1 SEHNR, CDR2 FQNEAQ (reference sequence). The CDR3 is made up of 13 amino acids. V lost 6 bases and J 2 bases, leaving 10 bases between the germline ends. The CDR3 loop reads CASRESLNYGYTF. Here the CDR3 DNA reads TGTGCCAGCAGAGAGTCACTGAACTATGGCTACACCTTC.

This clone was seen a single time. The rearrangement uses TRBV6-2 or TRBV6-3 and TRBJ2-1, with 10 bases aligning to TRBD2. With V trimmed by 5 bases and J by 2 bases, 6 bases remained unmatched. Germline V CDR1 and CDR2: MNHEY, SVGEGT. The CDR3 runs to 16 residues. The CDR3 loop is CASSHRLAGTYNEQFF. CDR3 nucleotide sequence: TGTGCCAGCAGTCACCGACTAGCGGGTACCTACAATGAGCAGTTCTTC.

The V and J genes are TRBV9 and TRBJ2-5; weak D call: TRBD2 (7 bases). The germline CDR1 and CDR2 sequences are SGDLS and YYNGEE. CDR3 size: 14 residues. V was cut by 4 bases and J by 5 bases, with 15 bases left in between. The CDR3 coding sequence is TGTGCCAGCAGCCTCGGGGGCGGGAGTGAGACCCAGTACTTC. Its protein product is CASSLGGGSETQYF. The full variable domain, completed using reference TRBV9 and TRBJ2-5, is DSGVTQTPKHLITATGQRVTLRCSPRSGDLSVYWYQQSLDQGLQFLIQYYNGEERAKGNILERFSAQQFPDLHSELNLSSLELGDSALYFCASSLGGGSETQYFGPGTRLLVL.

A few counts support this clone. The rearrangement links TRBV28 to TRBJ1-6, with TRBD1 matching 7 bases. The CDR3 runs to 16 residues. J was trimmed by 9 bases and V by 6 bases; bases with no gene match: 14. CDR1 and CDR2 (germline): MDHEN, SYDVKM. CDR3 in DNA: TGTGCCAGCAGCCCCCCCCAGCAGGGGGTGGTTTCACCCCTCCACTTT. As protein: CASSPPQQGVVSPLHF.

The chain has TRBV27 and TRBJ2-7; unclear D gene. This CDR3 region has 15 residues. V dropped 2 bases and J dropped 4 bases, with 15 bases sitting between them. CDR1 and CDR2 (germline): MNHEY, SMNVEV (reference sequence). The CDR3 is CASSLVAPFLYEQYF. In DNA form, the CDR3 reads TGTGCCAGCAGTTTAGTGGCACCTTTCCTTTACGAGCAGTACTTC.

The rearrangement uses TRBV3-1 (or the pseudogene TRBV3-2) and TRBJ1-6; 8 nucleotides match TRBD1. Germline V gene sequence: CDR1 LGHDT, CDR2 YNNKEL (reference sequence). The CDR3 length is 17 residues. After removal of 0 bases from V and 6 bases from J, the junction contained 7 bases not matched to a gene. In DNA form, the CDR3 reads TGTGCCAGCAGCCAAGATCTGACAGGGGTCTTTAATTCACCCCTCCACTTT. Encoded protein: CASSQDLTGVFNSPLHF.

The genes are TRBV28 and TRBJ2-7, with D possibly matching TRBD2 (6 bases). V was trimmed by 3 bases and J by 7 bases, leaving 13 bases between them. Germline-derived CDR1 and CDR2 are MDHEN and SYDVKM. CDR3 size: 13 residues. This CDR3 is CASSFAGGGEQYF. CDR3 DNA: TGTGCCAGCAGTTTCGCTGGGGGAGGAGAGCAGTACTTC. Supplemented by reference TRBV28 and TRBJ2-7, the full variable domain reads DVKVTQSSRYLVKRTGEKVFLECVQDMDHENMFWYRQDPGLGLRLIYFSYDVKMKEKGDIPEGYSVSREKKERFSLILESASTNQTSMYLCASSFAGGGEQYFGPGTRLTVT.

This clone has only one observation. This rearrangement joins TRBV30 to TRBJ2-1, with TRBD2 matching over 12 bases. Germline CDR1 and CDR2: GTSNPN and SVGIG (reference sequence). The junction had 13 bases not matched to a gene; V was cut back by 2 bases and J by 8 bases. The CDR3 runs 17 residues. The chain's CDR3 is CAWSSRRTSGVRDEQFF. DNA of the CDR3: TGTGCCTGGAGTTCTCGCAGGACTAGCGGGGTTCGCGATGAGCAGTTCTTC.

The chain employs TRBV9 and TRBJ2-5, with D tentatively TRBD2 (6 bases). Germline V CDR1 and CDR2: SGDLS, YYNGEE. The germline V and J ends were trimmed by 5 bases and 2 bases, with 10 bases remaining between them. The length of the CDR3 is 13 residues. CDR3 loop: CASSSGGQETQYF. CDR3 DNA: TGTGCCAGCAGTTCCGGGGGACAAGAGACCCAGTACTTC. Based on the CDR3 plus reference TRBV9 and TRBJ2-5, the full variable domain is DSGVTQTPKHLITATGQRVTLRCSPRSGDLSVYWYQQSLDQGLQFLIQYYNGEERAKGNILERFSAQQFPDLHSELNLSSLELGDSALYFCASSSGGQETQYFGPGTRLLVL.

The chain joins TRBV9 to TRBJ2-7; 8 nucleotides align to TRBD1. V lost 3 bases to trimming and J lost 3 bases; unmatched junction nucleotides: 5. Per germline, CDR1 SGDLS and CDR2 YYNGEE. The CDR3 contains 14 residues. The CDR3 protein is CASSATGGGYEQYF. CDR3 DNA: TGTGCCAGCAGCGCAACAGGGGGTGGCTACGAGCAGTACTTC.

J is TRBJ2-1 and V is TRBV7-6, with 10 bases fitting TRBD1. The CDR3 sequence is 14 residues long. J gave up 6 bases and V 4 bases, and 3 bases lay outside the gene matches. Per germline, CDR1 SGHVS and CDR2 FNYEAQ. CDR3 nucleotides: TGTGCCAGCAGCTACGGACAGGGGGGCAATGAGCAGTTCTTC. Translation gives CASSYGQGGNEQFF.

This chain connects TRBV3-1 (or the pseudogene TRBV3-2) to TRBJ1-2; D remains unclear. CDR1 is LGHDT, CDR2 YNNKEL, per germline (reference sequence). The CDR3 sequence is 13 residues long. The germline V and J ends were trimmed by 4 bases and 6 bases, with 12 bases remaining between them. The CDR3 protein is CASSLNSGHGYTF. The CDR3, as DNA: TGTGCCAGCAGCCTGAACAGCGGGCATGGCTACACCTTC.

The CDR3 is CASRSQGNYGYTF. The CDR3 DNA follows: TGTGCCAGCAGGTCTCAGGGGAACTATGGCTACACCTTC. The gene calls are TRBV28 and TRBJ1-2; D is possibly TRBD1 (6 bases). The CDR3 extends over 13 amino acids. V lost 6 bases to trimming and J lost 2 bases, with 10 bases between them. Germline-derived CDR1 and CDR2 are MDHEN and SYDVKM.

The CDR3 reads CASSETGTYEQYF. DNA for the CDR3: TGTGCCAGCAGTGAAACAGGGACCTACGAGCAGTACTTC. This rearrangement joins TRBV2 to TRBJ2-7; possible D gene TRBD1, 6 bases. The germline V gene encodes CDR1 SNHLY and CDR2 FYNNEI. This CDR3 has 13 amino acids. The V gene lost 2 bases and the J gene lost 2 bases, with 7 bases spanning the gap. The whole variable domain, remainder taken from reference TRBV2 and TRBJ2-7, is EPEVTQTPSHQVTQMGQEVILRCVPISNHLYFYWYRQILGQKVEFLVSFYNNEISEKSEIFDDQFSVERPDGSNFTLKIRSTKLEDSAMYFCASSETGTYEQYFGPGTRLTVT.

The chain is built from TRBV7-3 and TRBJ2-3; a weak D match, TRBD2 (5 bases). This CDR3 comprises 15 residues. The germline V gene has CDR1 SGHTA and CDR2 FQGTGA. The V gene lost 5 bases and the J gene lost 5 bases, with 17 bases spanning the gap. Written as DNA, the CDR3 is TGTGCCAGCAGCCTAGCACCTGACCTTGGAGATACGCAGTATTTT. It specifies CASSLAPDLGDTQYF.

This clone was seen a handful of times. This chain uses TRBV3-1 (or the pseudogene TRBV3-2) with TRBJ2-5, with 10 nucleotides matching TRBD2. The CDR3 spans 17 residues. The germline CDR1 and CDR2 sequences are LGHDT and YNNKEL (reference sequence). J was trimmed by 2 bases and V by 2 bases; bases with no gene match: 8. CDR3 protein: CASSQPGLAGEQETQYF. DNA for the CDR3: TGTGCCAGCAGCCAACCCGGTCTAGCGGGAGAGCAAGAGACCCAGTACTTC.

This chain links TRBV30 with TRBJ2-1, with 7 positions matching TRBD2. J gave up 12 bases and V 2 bases, and 10 bases lay outside the gene matches. The CDR3 consists of 13 residues. CDR1 is GTSNPN, CDR2 SVGIG, per germline (reference sequence). The CDR3 is CAWSHGEGRRQFF. The CDR3, as DNA: TGTGCCTGGAGTCATGGGGAGGGACGACGGCAGTTCTTC.

The chain combines TRBV5-4 with TRBJ2-3; 8 bases are a match to TRBD1. The ends lost 2 bases at V and 5 bases at J; junction bases unmatched: 4. The germline CDR1 and CDR2 sequences are SGHNT and YYREEE (reference sequence). The CDR3 runs 14 residues. CDR3 loop: CASSLQGVEDTQYF. The CDR3 nucleotides read TGTGCCAGCAGCTTACAGGGGGTGGAAGATACGCAGTATTTT.

For this clone: This same CDR3 is encoded by further DNA sequences in the sample. This chain uses TRBV3-1 (or the pseudogene TRBV3-2) with TRBJ1-2; possibly TRBD1 for D (6 bases). V lost 4 bases and J 5 bases, leaving 8 bases between the germline ends. Germline CDR1 LGHDT, CDR2 YNNKEL (reference sequence). This CDR3 region has 12 residues. The CDR3 DNA is TGTGCCAGCAGCCCAACAGGGTATGGCTACACCTTC. Protein sequence: CASSPTGYGYTF.

The chain is built from TRBV5-1 and TRBJ1-4; D not certain. V dropped 0 bases and J dropped 4 bases, with 7 bases sitting between them. The germline V gene has CDR1 SGHRS and CDR2 YFSETQ. This CDR3 comprises 14 residues. Here the CDR3 reads CASSLVSGNEKLFF. CDR3 coding DNA: TGCGCCAGCAGCTTGGTTAGCGGTAATGAAAAACTGTTTTTT.

The chain employs TRBV6-2 or TRBV6-3 and TRBJ1-1, with unresolved D. The germline V and J ends were trimmed by 2 bases and 0 bases, with 13 bases remaining between them. The germline V gene has CDR1 MNHEY and CDR2 SVGEGT. The CDR3 consists of 16 residues. The CDR3 DNA reads TGTGCCAGCAGTTACCCGCCCGGGAACCTGAACACTGAAGCTTTCTTT. It translates to CASSYPPGNLNTEAFF.

The V gene is TRBV11-2, the J gene TRBJ1-1; D gene uncertain. This CDR3 region has 13 residues. Trimming shortened V by 3 bases and J by 0 bases, and 5 bases separated the two germline ends. Germline assignment: CDR1 SGHAT and CDR2 FQNNGV. CDR3 DNA sequence: TGTGCCAGCAGCTTCGCGTTGAACACTGAAGCTTTCTTT. Its translation is CASSFALNTEAFF. The variable domain in full, with the rest retrieved from reference TRBV11-2 and TRBJ1-1, is EAGVAQSPRYKIIEKRQSVAFWCNPISGHATLYWYQQILGQGPKLLIQFQNNGVVDDSQLPKDRFSAERLKGVDSTLKIQPAKLEDSAVYLCASSFALNTEAFFGQGTRLTVV.

V usage is TRBV5-1 and J usage is TRBJ2-7; D is possibly TRBD2 (5 bases). V shed 4 bases and J shed 4 bases, with 12 bases lying between them. The germline CDR1 and CDR2 sequences are SGHRS and YFSETQ. CDR3 length equals 13 residues. The CDR3 reads CASSLDERYEQYF. Written as DNA, the CDR3 is TGCGCCAGCAGCCTAGATGAGCGGTACGAGCAGTACTTC.

The rearrangement links TRBV20-1 to TRBJ2-2; a possible D gene is TRBD2 (6 bases). Germline V gene data show CDR1 as DFQATT and CDR2 as SNEGSKA (reference sequence). V was pared by 3 bases and J by 4 bases, with 12 bases between. This CDR3 contains 14 residues. The CDR3 DNA reads as TGCAGTGCTAGTTGGGGGGTGGCCACCGGGGAGCTGTTTTTT. Translating gives CSASWGVATGELFF.

The chain employs TRBV7-2 and TRBJ2-1, with D perhaps matching TRBD2 (5 bases). This CDR3 is built from 14 residues. Per germline, CDR1 SGHTA and CDR2 FQGNSA. V lost 4 bases, J lost 10 bases, and 17 bases lay in between. This CDR3 reads CASSYQGLAEEQFF. CDR3 sequence (DNA): TGTGCCAGCAGCTATCAAGGGCTAGCCGAGGAGCAGTTCTTC.

This sequence joins TRBV27 and TRBJ2-2; D not resolved. The length of the CDR3 is 15 residues. Trimming left V 5 bases short and J 1 base short, with 11 bases between. Germline V gene sequence: CDR1 MNHEY, CDR2 SMNVEV (reference sequence). The CDR3 is CASSPSSLNTGELFF. Here the CDR3 DNA reads TGTGCCAGCAGTCCCTCAAGCCTGAACACCGGGGAGCTGTTTTTT.